A selection of T cell receptor beta chains follows, all from one sample in a study of CD8 T cells in ankylosing spondylitis. TCRdb processed the 5' RACE reads anew with MiXCR; each CDR3 protein has one entry. The table lists a few hundred thousand distinct CDR3 sequences, around 18% of them singletons, with under 55% in the top ten. The sequencing sample was made of blood, either unsorted or a sorted T cell fraction (not recorded which). These receptors all stem from a male donor with ankylosing spondylitis. The CDR3 runs from the conserved cysteine through the conserved F or W. D genes are given only for firm matches. Clone size is given for some rows only: seen once, a few or many times, or a class if the clone is expanded.

d_call	v_call	j_call	clone_size	cdr3_nt	cdr3_aa
NA	TRBV7-3	TRBJ2-1	few	TGTGCCAGCAGCTTAGACGGGTACTCCTACAATGAGCAGTTCTTC	CASSLDGYSYNEQFF
NA	TRBV28	TRBJ1-4	NA	TGTGCCAGCAGTTTGAGTAGCCAGGTTTTTAATGAAAAACTGTTTTTT	CASSLSSQVFNEKLFF
NA	TRBV12-3/TRBV12-4	TRBJ2-7	many	TGTGCCAGCAGTTTGTGGAGTCACGAGCAGTACTTC	CASSLWSHEQYF
NA	TRBV7-9	TRBJ2-5	NA	TGTGCCAGCAGCTCCCCTTGGACGGAGGGGCAAGAGACCCAGTACTTC	CASSSPWTEGQETQYF
TRBD1	TRBV7-6	TRBJ1-1	NA	TGTGCCAGCAGCTTAGGACAGGGAAATTACATGAACACTGAAGCTTTCTTT	CASSLGQGNYMNTEAFF
NA	TRBV28	TRBJ1-1	NA	TGTGCCAGCAGTGTCTGGGGGGCCAGCACTGAAGCTTTCTTT	CASSVWGASTEAFF
NA	TRBV21-1	TRBJ2-4	NA	TGTGCCAGCAGCAAAATACCGGGGGCGTTAAGGAACATTCAGTACTTC	CASSKIPGALRNIQYF
NA	TRBV6-5	TRBJ1-1	few	TGTGCCAGCAGTTTAACCAGGGAAGTGAACACTGAAGCTTTCTTT	CASSLTREVNTEAFF
TRBD1	TRBV9	TRBJ2-7	NA	TGTGCCAGCAGCGACGGAGAGGACAGGGCCAAGTACGAGCAGTACTTC	CASSDGEDRAKYEQYF
TRBD2	TRBV7-8	TRBJ2-1	NA	TGTGCCAGCAGCCCCGGGACTAGCGGGGGGGCCTTCGTTAATGAGCAGTTCTTC	CASSPGTSGGAFVNEQFF
NA	TRBV6-5	TRBJ1-1	NA	TGTGCCAGCAGTTACTCGGCCCCCGAGGAGCCTTTCTTT	CASSYSAPEEPFF
NA	TRBV4-3	TRBJ2-7	few	TGCGCCAGCAGCCAAGATCGCAGCCCAGCCTACGAGCAGTACTTC	CASSQDRSPAYEQYF
TRBD1	TRBV12-3/TRBV12-4	TRBJ2-7	few	TGTGCCAGCACCGCAGGGGGCCCCCAGGACGAGCAGTACTTC	CASTAGGPQDEQYF
NA	TRBV28	TRBJ1-6	few	TGTGCCAGCAAGTTAGCAGGGACGGATTCACCCCTCCACTTT	CASKLAGTDSPLHF
TRBD1	TRBV11-2	TRBJ2-3	few	TGTGCCAGCAGCTTAGCGGGACAGACGCCCACAGATACGCAGTATTTT	CASSLAGQTPTDTQYF
TRBD1	TRBV7-8	TRBJ2-7	NA	TGTGCCAGCAGGCTATCCCCCGGACAGGGGTATCACGAGCAGTACTTC	CASRLSPGQGYHEQYF
TRBD2	TRBV7-8	TRBJ2-5	NA	TGTGCCAGCAGTCCGAGCGGGATTGACGGAGAGACCCAGTACTTC	CASSPSGIDGETQYF
TRBD1	TRBV29-1	TRBJ1-1	few	TGCAGCGTTGAAGGGTGGGACAGGGGAACTGAAGCTTTCTTT	CSVEGWDRGTEAFF
TRBD2	TRBV29-1	TRBJ2-2	many	TGCAGCGTGACTAGCGGGAACCTTAACACCGGGGAGCTGTTTTTT	CSVTSGNLNTGELFF
TRBD2	TRBV14	TRBJ2-3	NA	TGTGCCAGCAGCCCCGGGACTAGTAACGTAGATACGCAGTATTTT	CASSPGTSNVDTQYF
TRBD1	TRBV5-1	TRBJ1-2	few	TGCGCCAGCAGCACAGGGGACAGGGGCCTTGGCTATGGCTACACCTTC	CASSTGDRGLGYGYTF
TRBD2	TRBV4-3	TRBJ2-7	many	TGCGCCAGCAGCCCTGGGACTAGCGGGACCTACGAGCAGTACTTC	CASSPGTSGTYEQYF
TRBD1	TRBV7-2	TRBJ2-5	NA	TGTGCCAGCAGGCCAGGGGGCTATGAGACCCAGTACTTC	CASRPGGYETQYF
NA	TRBV12-3/TRBV12-4	TRBJ2-7	NA	TGTGCCAGCAGTTGTGCGGGACCCCATATCGGGCAGTACTTC	CASSCAGPHIGQYF
TRBD1	TRBV27	TRBJ2-1	NA	TGTGCCAGCAGCCAAGGGGGCTGGGCCTACAATGAGCAGTTCTTC	CASSQGGWAYNEQFF
TRBD2	TRBV9	TRBJ2-7	few	TGTGCCAGCAGCGTAGTGCCTAGCGGGATCTACGAGCAGTACTTC	CASSVVPSGIYEQYF
TRBD1	TRBV29-1	TRBJ2-2	many	TGCAGCGTTTCCGGGACAGAACCCACCGGGGAGCTGTTTTTT	CSVSGTEPTGELFF
NA	TRBV25-1	TRBJ1-4	few	TGTGCCAGCAGTGAATATATACCTACAACTAATGAAAAACTGTTTTTT	CASSEYIPTTNEKLFF
NA	TRBV25-1	TRBJ1-6	NA	TGTGCCAGCCGGGACTATAATTCACCCCTCCACTTT	CASRDYNSPLHF
TRBD1	TRBV7-9	TRBJ2-7	many	TGTGCCAGCAGTTACCGGGACAGGGCCTACGAGCAGTACTTC	CASSYRDRAYEQYF
TRBD1	TRBV5-1	TRBJ2-7	many	TGCGCCAGCAGTTGGGACAGGGGAAACGAGCAGTACTTC	CASSWDRGNEQYF
NA	TRBV21-1	TRBJ2-2	NA	TGTGCCAGCAGCAGTGACGGGAGACCCAAACCCGGGGAGCTGTTTTTT	CASSSDGRPKPGELFF
NA	TRBV20-1	TRBJ2-1	few	TGCAGTGCTAGAGTCCGCTACCACTCCTACAATGAGCAGTTCTTC	CSARVRYHSYNEQFF
NA	TRBV29-1	TRBJ2-7	NA	TGCAGCGTTGTAACTGGCTCCTACGAGCAGTACTTC	CSVVTGSYEQYF